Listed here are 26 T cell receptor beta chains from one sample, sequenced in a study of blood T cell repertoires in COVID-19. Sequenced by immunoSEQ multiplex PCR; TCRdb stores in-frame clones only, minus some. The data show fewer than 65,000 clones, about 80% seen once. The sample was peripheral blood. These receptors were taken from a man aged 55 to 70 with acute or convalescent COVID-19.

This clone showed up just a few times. The CDR3 bases are TGTGCCACCAGCAGAGGGTGGGGGGCTAGCGGAGATTATCAAGAGACCCAGTACTTC. This gives the protein CATSRGWGASGDYQETQYF. The V call is TRBV15, the J call TRBJ2-5, with D possibly TRBD2 on 7 matching bases. Germline V CDR1 and CDR2: LNHNV, YYDKDF (reference sequence). V was clipped by 1 base and J by 2 bases, with 23 bases between them. The CDR3 covers 19 residues.

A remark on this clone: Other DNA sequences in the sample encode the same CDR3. For the CDR3, the DNA is TGCGCCAGCAGCCAAGTAAACAGGGGAGGAGGCTACACCTTC. Translated: CASSQVNRGGGYTF. The J gene is TRBJ1-2, the V gene TRBV4-1, with 7 bases matching TRBD1. The CDR3 loop spans 14 amino acids. CDR1 and CDR2 from the germline V gene are MGHRA and YSYEKL. The ends lost 1 base at V and 8 bases at J; junction bases unmatched: 7.

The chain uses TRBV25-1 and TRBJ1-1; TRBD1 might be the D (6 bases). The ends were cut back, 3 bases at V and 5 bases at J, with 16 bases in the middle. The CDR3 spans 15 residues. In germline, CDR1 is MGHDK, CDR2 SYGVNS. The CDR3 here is CASSESQGRWTEAFF. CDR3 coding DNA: TGTGCCAGCAGTGAGTCACAGGGACGATGGACTGAAGCTTTCTTT.

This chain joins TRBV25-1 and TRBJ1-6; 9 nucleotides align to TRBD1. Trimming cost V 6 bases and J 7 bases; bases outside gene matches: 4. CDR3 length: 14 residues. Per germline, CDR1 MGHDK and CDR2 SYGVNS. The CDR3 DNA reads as TGTGCCAGCAGGGCCGGGACAGGGAATTCACCCCTCCACTTT. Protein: CASRAGTGNSPLHF.

CDR3: CASVQGALNAGELFF. The CDR3 coding sequence is TGTGCCAGCGTACAGGGGGCGCTTAACGCCGGGGAGCTGTTTTTT. The chain uses TRBV28 and TRBJ2-2, with TRBD1 matching over 9 bases. V lost 8 bases, J lost 6 bases, and 10 bases stayed unmatched. The CDR3 is 15 amino acids. The germline gives CDR1 MDHEN, CDR2 SYDVKM.

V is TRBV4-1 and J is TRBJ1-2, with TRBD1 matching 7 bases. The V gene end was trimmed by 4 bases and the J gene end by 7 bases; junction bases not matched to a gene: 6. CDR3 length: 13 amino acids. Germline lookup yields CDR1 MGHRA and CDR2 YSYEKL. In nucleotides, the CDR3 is TGCGCCAGCAGCCCCCGGGACAGACGTGGCTACACCTTC. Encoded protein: CASSPRDRRGYTF.

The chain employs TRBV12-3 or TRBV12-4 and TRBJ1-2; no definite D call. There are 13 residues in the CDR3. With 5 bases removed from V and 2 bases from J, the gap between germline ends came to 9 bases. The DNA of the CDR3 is TGTGCCAGCAGTATAGACTGGAACTATGGCTACACCTTC. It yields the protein CASSIDWNYGYTF.

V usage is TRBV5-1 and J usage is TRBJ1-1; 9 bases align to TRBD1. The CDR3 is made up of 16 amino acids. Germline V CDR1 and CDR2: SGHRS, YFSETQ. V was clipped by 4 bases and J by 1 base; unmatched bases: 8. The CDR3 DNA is TGCGCCAGCAGCAGGGACAGGGAGTCCCCGAACACTGAAGCTTTCTTT. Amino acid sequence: CASSRDRESPNTEAFF.

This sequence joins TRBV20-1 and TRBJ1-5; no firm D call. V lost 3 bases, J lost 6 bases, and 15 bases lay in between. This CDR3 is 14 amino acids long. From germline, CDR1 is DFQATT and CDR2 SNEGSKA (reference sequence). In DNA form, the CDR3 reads TGCAGTGCTAGTAGGTCCGCGGAATCTCAGCCCCAGCATTTT. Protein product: CSASRSAESQPQHF.

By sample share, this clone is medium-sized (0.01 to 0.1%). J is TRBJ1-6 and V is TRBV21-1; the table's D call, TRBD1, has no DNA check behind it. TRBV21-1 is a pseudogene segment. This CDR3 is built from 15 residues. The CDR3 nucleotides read TGTGCCAGCAGCGACAGGCAGAGGGTTGATTCACCCCTCCACTTT. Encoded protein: CASSDRQRVDSPLHF.

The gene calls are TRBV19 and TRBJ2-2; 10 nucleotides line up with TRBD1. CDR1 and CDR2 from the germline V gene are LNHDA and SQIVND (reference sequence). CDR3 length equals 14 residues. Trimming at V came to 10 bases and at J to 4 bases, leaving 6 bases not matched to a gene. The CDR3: CATRDRGGTGELFF. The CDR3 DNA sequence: TGTGCCACTCGGGACAGGGGAGGCACCGGGGAGCTGTTTTTT.

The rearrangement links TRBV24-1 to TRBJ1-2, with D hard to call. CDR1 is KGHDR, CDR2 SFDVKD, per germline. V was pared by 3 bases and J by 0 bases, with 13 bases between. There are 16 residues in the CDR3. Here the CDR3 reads CATSDSADKANYGYTF. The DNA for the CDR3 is TGTGCCACCAGTGATAGCGCGGATAAAGCTAACTATGGCTACACCTTC.

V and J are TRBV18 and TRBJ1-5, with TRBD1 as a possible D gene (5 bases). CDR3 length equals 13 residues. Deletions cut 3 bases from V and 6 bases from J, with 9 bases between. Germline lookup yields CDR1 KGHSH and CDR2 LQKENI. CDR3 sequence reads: CASSPEGSQPQHF. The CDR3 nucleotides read TGTGCCAGCTCACCGGAGGGGAGTCAGCCCCAGCATTTT.

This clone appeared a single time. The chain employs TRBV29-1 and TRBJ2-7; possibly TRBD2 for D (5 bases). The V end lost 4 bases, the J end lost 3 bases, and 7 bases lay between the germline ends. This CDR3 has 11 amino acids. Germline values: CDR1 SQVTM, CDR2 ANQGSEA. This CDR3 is CSVGAGYEQYF. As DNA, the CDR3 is TGCAGCGTTGGGGCGGGCTACGAGCAGTACTTC.

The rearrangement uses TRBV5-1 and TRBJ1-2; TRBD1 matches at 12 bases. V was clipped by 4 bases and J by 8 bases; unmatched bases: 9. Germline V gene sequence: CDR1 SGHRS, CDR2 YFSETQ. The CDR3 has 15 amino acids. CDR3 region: CASSPGQGAVEGYTF. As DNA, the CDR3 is TGCGCCAGCAGCCCGGGACAGGGGGCTGTGGAGGGCTACACCTTC.

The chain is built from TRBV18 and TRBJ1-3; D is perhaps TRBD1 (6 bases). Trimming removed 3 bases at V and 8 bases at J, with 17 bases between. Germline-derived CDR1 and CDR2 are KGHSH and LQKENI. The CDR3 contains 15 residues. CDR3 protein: CASSPSTGRGDTIYF. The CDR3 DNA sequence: TGTGCCAGCTCACCCTCAACAGGGCGAGGGGACACCATATATTTT.

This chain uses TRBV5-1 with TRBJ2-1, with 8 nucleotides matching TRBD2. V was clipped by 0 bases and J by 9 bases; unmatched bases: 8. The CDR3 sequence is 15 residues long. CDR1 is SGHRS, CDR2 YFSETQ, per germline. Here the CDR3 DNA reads TGCGCCAGCAGCTTGGCGGGGGGGGCCGGTGTTGAGCAGTTCTTC. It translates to CASSLAGGAGVEQFF. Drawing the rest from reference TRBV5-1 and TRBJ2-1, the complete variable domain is KAGVTQTPRYLIKTRGQQVTLSCSPISGHRSVSWYQQTPGQGLQFLFEYFSETQRNKGNFPGRFSGRQFSNSRSEMNVSTLELGDSALYLCASSLAGGAGVEQFFGPGTRLTVL.

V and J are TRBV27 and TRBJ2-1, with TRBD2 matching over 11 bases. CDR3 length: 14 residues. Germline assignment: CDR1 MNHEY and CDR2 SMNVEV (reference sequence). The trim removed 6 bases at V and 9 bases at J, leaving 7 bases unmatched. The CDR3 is CASSIAGGPGEQFF. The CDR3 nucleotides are TGTGCCAGCAGCATAGCGGGGGGGCCCGGTGAGCAGTTCTTC.

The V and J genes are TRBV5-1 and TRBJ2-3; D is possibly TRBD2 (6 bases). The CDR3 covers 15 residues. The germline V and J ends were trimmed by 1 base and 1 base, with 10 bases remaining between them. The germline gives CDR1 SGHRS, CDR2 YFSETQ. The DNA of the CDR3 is TGCGCCAGCAGCTTGCAGGACTACCGCACAGATACGCAGTATTTT. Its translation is CASSLQDYRTDTQYF.

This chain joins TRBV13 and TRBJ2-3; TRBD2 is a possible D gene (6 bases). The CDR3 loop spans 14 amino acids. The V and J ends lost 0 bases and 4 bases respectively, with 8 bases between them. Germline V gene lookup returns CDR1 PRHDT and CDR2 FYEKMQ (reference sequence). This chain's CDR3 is CASSLGLAPDTQYF. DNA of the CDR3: TGTGCCAGCAGCTTAGGACTAGCCCCAGATACGCAGTATTTT.

CDR3 in amino acids: CASSEEQGPYGYTF. The CDR3 DNA reads TGTGCCAGCAGTGAAGAACAGGGGCCCTATGGCTACACCTTC. J is TRBJ1-2 and V is TRBV6-1, with 7 nucleotides matching TRBD1. Looked up from germline, CDR1 is MNHNS and CDR2 is SASEGT. With 1 base clipped from V and 4 bases from J, the junction kept 3 bases outside the gene matches. CDR3 length: 14 residues.

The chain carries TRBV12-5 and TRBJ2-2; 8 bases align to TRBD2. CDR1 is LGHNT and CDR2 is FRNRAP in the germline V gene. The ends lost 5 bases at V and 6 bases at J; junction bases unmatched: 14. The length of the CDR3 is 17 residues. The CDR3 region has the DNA TGTGCTAGTGGTCCCACGGGAGGGGTCCCAGGCGCCGGGGAGCTGTTTTTT. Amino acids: CASGPTGGVPGAGELFF.

In nucleotides, the CDR3 is TGCGCCAGCAGCCAAGGACAGGGAAGCAATCAGCCCCAGCATTTT. It codes for CASSQGQGSNQPQHF. V is TRBV4-1 and J is TRBJ1-5, with 7 nucleotides matching TRBD1. V shed 1 base, J shed 1 base, and the junction held 1 base outside the gene matches. CDR3 size: 15 residues. CDR1 MGHRA and CDR2 YSYEKL come from the germline V gene.

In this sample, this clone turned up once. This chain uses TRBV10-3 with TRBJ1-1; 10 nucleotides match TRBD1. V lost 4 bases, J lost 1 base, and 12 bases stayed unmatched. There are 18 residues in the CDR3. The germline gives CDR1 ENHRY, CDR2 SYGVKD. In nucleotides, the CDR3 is TGTGCCATCAGTGGGGGGCTGACAGGGGGCACGGAGAACACTGAAGCTTTCTTT. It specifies CAISGGLTGGTENTEAFF.

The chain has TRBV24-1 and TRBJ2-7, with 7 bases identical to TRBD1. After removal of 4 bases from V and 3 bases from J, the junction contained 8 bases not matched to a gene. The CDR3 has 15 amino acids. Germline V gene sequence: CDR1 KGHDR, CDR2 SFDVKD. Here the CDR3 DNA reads TGTGCCACCAGTGACCCCCGGGACAGACACTACGAGCAGTACTTC. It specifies CATSDPRDRHYEQYF.

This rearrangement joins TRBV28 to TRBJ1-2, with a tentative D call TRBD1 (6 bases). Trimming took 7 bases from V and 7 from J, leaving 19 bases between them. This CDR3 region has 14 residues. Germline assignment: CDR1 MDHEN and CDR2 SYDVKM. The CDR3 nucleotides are TGTGCCAGCACTTCAGGCGGGGGCATAAGTGGCTACACCTTC. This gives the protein CASTSGGGISGYTF.